One and the same sample provided the 25 T cell receptor beta chains below, sequenced in a study of long-term antiretroviral therapy in people with HIV. The libraries were made with immunoSEQ v3.0 at survey level. The table came from immunoSEQ multiplex PCR; TCRdb's copy has only in-frame clones and leaves some out. The sample carries about 19,000 clones, roughly 87% recorded once. This specimen consisted of unsorted PBMCs, obtained 2.1 years after starting antiretroviral therapy. Every receptor here comes from a man between 18 and 35 years old with HIV.

V usage is TRBV7-9 and J usage is TRBJ2-6; D call uncertain. The CDR3 covers 17 residues. Between the trimmed V and J ends, which lost 1 base and 0 bases, there was a span of 10 bases. Germline assignment: CDR1 SEHNR and CDR2 FQNEAQ (reference sequence). The CDR3 DNA reads TGTGCCAGCAGCTTAGTTAATAGGAGCTCTGGGGCCAACGTCCTGACTTTC. Protein sequence: CASSLVNRSSGANVLTF.

The chain links TRBV11-2 to TRBJ2-5, with D perhaps being TRBD1 or TRBD2 (5 bases each). Per the germline V gene, CDR1 is SGHAT and CDR2 is FQNNGV. CDR3 length: 14 residues. The V gene lost 4 bases and the J gene lost 8 bases, with 17 bases spanning the gap. CDR3 nucleotide sequence: TGTGCCAGCAGCTCCACTACCTTGGGACGAACCCAGTACTTC. Amino acids: CASSSTTLGRTQYF.

The chain is built from TRBV7-9 and TRBJ1-2, with D possibly TRBD1 on 5 matching bases. Germline V lookup: CDR1 SEHNR, CDR2 FQNEAQ (reference sequence). This CDR3 spans 16 amino acids. The V end was cut by 5 bases, the J end by 4 bases, with 20 bases between. CDR3 in amino acids: CASSNLEWGAFYGYTF. CDR3 coding DNA: TGTGCCAGCAGCAACCTCGAGTGGGGCGCTTTCTATGGCTACACCTTC.

This chain uses TRBV19 with TRBJ2-7; possible D gene TRBD2, 5 bases. CDR1 and CDR2 from the germline V gene are LNHDA and SQIVND (reference sequence). Trimming left V 1 base short and J 3 bases short, with 16 bases between. The CDR3 spans 16 residues. The CDR3 nucleotides are TGTGCCAGTAGTATAGCCACCGGGGTACGGGGCTACGAGCAGTACTTC. It specifies CASSIATGVRGYEQYF.

The chain has TRBV5-1 and TRBJ1-1, with 11 bases that match TRBD1. The CDR3 runs 16 residues. CDR1 and CDR2 from the germline V gene are SGHRS and YFSETQ. Trimming at V came to 0 bases and at J to 3 bases, leaving 4 bases not matched to a gene. CDR3 sequence (DNA): TGCGCCAGCAGCTTGGGGACAGGGGGCCCCTACACTGAAGCTTTCTTT. Translated: CASSLGTGGPYTEAFF.

This chain uses TRBV4-1 with TRBJ2-1, with D maybe TRBD1 (6 bases). CDR3 length: 14 amino acids. The germline V gene encodes CDR1 MGHRA and CDR2 YSYEKL. Trimming stripped 4 bases from V and 4 bases from J, with 11 bases between. The chain's CDR3 is CASSPRTGYNEQFF. DNA for the CDR3: TGCGCCAGCAGCCCACGAACAGGGTACAATGAGCAGTTCTTC.

The chain joins TRBV30 to TRBJ2-7; 12 bases align to TRBD2. V was clipped by 5 bases and J by 7 bases; unmatched bases: 9. CDR3 size: 14 residues. Per germline, CDR1 GTSNPN and CDR2 SVGIG (reference sequence). The CDR3 loop is CAWERLAGEIEQYF. In DNA form, the CDR3 reads TGTGCCTGGGAACGACTAGCGGGAGAGATTGAGCAGTACTTC. The full variable domain, with the rest looked up from reference TRBV30 and TRBJ2-7, is SQTIHQWPATLVQPVGSPLSLECTVEGTSNPNLYWYRQAAGRGLQLLFYSVGIGQISSEVPQNLSASRPQDRQFILSSKKLLLSDSGFYLCAWERLAGEIEQYFGPGTRLTVT.

A single count supports this clone. This rearrangement joins TRBV4-3 to TRBJ2-5; D call uncertain. Germline values: CDR1 LGHNA, CDR2 YSLEER. This CDR3 is 14 amino acids long. Trimming cost V 0 bases and J 7 bases, with 12 bases left between them. CDR3 sequence reads: CASSQDTEVVTQYF. The CDR3 DNA reads as TGCGCCAGCAGCCAAGATACGGAAGTGGTGACCCAGTACTTC.

V usage is TRBV6-1 and J usage is TRBJ1-5, with D unresolved. Germline V gene data show CDR1 as MNHNS and CDR2 as SASEGT. The V end was cut by 8 bases, the J end by 5 bases, with 13 bases between. This CDR3 is 13 amino acids long. CDR3 bases: TGTGCCAGCTTAGTAAGGCCAGATCAGCCCCAGCATTTT. Translated: CASLVRPDQPQHF.

CDR3 in amino acids: CASSVGGTGVGEQYF. The CDR3 DNA reads TGTGCCAGCAGCGTAGGGGGGACAGGGGTCGGGGAGCAGTACTTC. V is TRBV9 and J is TRBJ2-7, with 10 bases aligning to TRBD1. The CDR3 has 15 residues. J lost 7 bases, V lost 0 bases, and 7 bases had no gene match. Looked up from germline, CDR1 is SGDLS and CDR2 is YYNGEE.

The chain recombines TRBV7-2 with TRBJ2-7; 11 bases map to TRBD1. Per the germline V gene, CDR1 is SGHTA and CDR2 is FQGNSA. Trimming removed 1 base from V and 5 bases from J; junction bases left unmatched: 10. The CDR3 runs 17 residues. The CDR3 reads CASSLVGTGGSIDEQYF. The CDR3 DNA follows: TGTGCCAGCAGCTTAGTAGGGACAGGGGGTTCAATCGACGAGCAGTACTTC.

The rearrangement links TRBV7-3 to TRBJ2-1; D gene ambiguous. CDR3 length equals 15 residues. CDR1 is SGHTA and CDR2 is FQGTGA in the germline V gene. With 3 bases removed from V and 2 bases from J, the gap between germline ends came to 11 bases. Here the CDR3 reads CASSFIRRAYNEQFF. In nucleotides, the CDR3 is TGTGCCAGCAGCTTCATCCGTCGTGCCTACAATGAGCAGTTCTTC.

The chain combines TRBV6-4 with TRBJ2-3, with TRBD1 matching over 9 bases. With 8 bases clipped from V and 4 bases from J, the junction kept 10 bases outside the gene matches. Germline CDR1 and CDR2: MRHNA and SNTAGT. The CDR3 is made up of 15 amino acids. DNA of the CDR3: TGTGCCAGCCTATTGACAGGGGGTGAAGCAGATACGCAGTATTTT. Its translation is CASLLTGGEADTQYF.

A single count supports this clone. The chain links TRBV14 to TRBJ2-7; 9 nucleotides align to TRBD1. The CDR3 runs to 16 residues. Trimming cost V 4 bases and J 2 bases; bases outside gene matches: 9. Germline V gene data show CDR1 as SGHDN and CDR2 as FVKESK. The CDR3 sequence is CASSLLPGTGTYEQYF. The DNA of the CDR3 is TGTGCCAGCAGCCTACTGCCCGGGACAGGGACCTACGAGCAGTACTTC.

The chain links TRBV6-1 to TRBJ1-6, with D unresolved. Germline assignment: CDR1 MNHNS and CDR2 SASEGT. The CDR3 extends over 15 amino acids. The ends were cut back, 2 bases at V and 2 bases at J, with 7 bases in the middle. The CDR3 here is CASSERVPYNSPLHF. The CDR3, as DNA: TGTGCCAGCAGTGAAAGGGTCCCCTATAATTCACCCCTCCACTTT.

This clone was counted between two and nine times. The gene calls are TRBV7-2 and TRBJ2-1; D gene uncertain. The CDR3 is 13 amino acids. V was pared by 1 base and J by 6 bases, with 7 bases between. The V gene's germline CDR1 is SGHTA and CDR2 FQGNSA. The CDR3 sequence is CASSLGIVNEQFF. In DNA form, the CDR3 reads TGTGCCAGCAGCTTAGGAATAGTCAATGAGCAGTTCTTC. Full variable domain (missing parts from reference TRBV7-2 and TRBJ2-1): GAGVSQSPSNKVTEKGKDVELRCDPISGHTALYWYRQSLGQGLEFLIYFQGNSAPDKSGLPSDRFSAERTGGSVSTLTIQRTQQEDSAVYLCASSLGIVNEQFFGPGTRLTVL.

This clone was recorded only once. The chain is built from TRBV10-3 and TRBJ2-4; 7 nucleotides match TRBD2. V gave up 6 bases and J gave up 8 bases; unmatched junction bases: 7. The CDR3 has 13 residues. The V gene's germline CDR1 is ENHRY and CDR2 SYGVKD. This chain's CDR3 is CAIRSGGGYIQYF. In nucleotides, the CDR3 is TGTGCCATCAGATCCGGGGGAGGGTACATTCAGTACTTC.

J is TRBJ2-7 and V is TRBV2, with TRBD1 matching 11 bases. Trimming at V came to 6 bases and at J to 4 bases, leaving 8 bases not matched to a gene. This CDR3 comprises 15 residues. CDR1 SNHLY and CDR2 FYNNEI come from the germline V gene. The CDR3 region has the DNA TGTGCCAGCAGAGAGGACAGGGGGCCGATTTACGAGCAGTACTTC. This codes for CASREDRGPIYEQYF.

In its sample, this clone was seen a few times. The V call is TRBV2, the J call TRBJ2-7; 9 bases match TRBD1. The V segment lost 2 bases and the J segment 13 bases; nucleotides outside the gene matches: 15. The CDR3 runs to 15 residues. In germline, CDR1 is SNHLY, CDR2 FYNNEI. CDR3 residues: CASSEYWDRATSAYF. CDR3 nucleotide sequence: TGTGCCAGCAGTGAATATTGGGACAGGGCCACGAGCGCCTACTTC. The full variable domain, rest sourced from reference TRBV2 and TRBJ2-7, is EPEVTQTPSHQVTQMGQEVILRCVPISNHLYFYWYRQILGQKVEFLVSFYNNEISEKSEIFDDQFSVERPDGSNFTLKIRSTKLEDSAMYFCASSEYWDRATSAYFGPGTRLTVT.

The chain has TRBV7-9 and TRBJ2-7, with 13 bases matching TRBD2. V shed 5 bases and J 3 bases; nucleotides not matched to a gene: 16. This CDR3 is 19 amino acids long. Germline CDR1 and CDR2: SEHNR and FQNEAQ (reference sequence). The CDR3 here is CASSRTGPGTSGMVYEQYF. The CDR3 DNA reads as TGTGCCAGCAGCCGGACGGGCCCCGGGACTAGCGGGATGGTCTACGAGCAGTACTTC.

V is TRBV28 and J is TRBJ2-7; 8 bases map to TRBD2. CDR3 length equals 14 residues. The germline CDR1 and CDR2 sequences are MDHEN and SYDVKM. After removal of 3 bases from V and 7 bases from J, the junction contained 8 bases not matched to a gene. CDR3 coding DNA: TGTGCCAGCAGTTTGGACCGGGGGGGGTCGGAGCAGTACTTC. This encodes CASSLDRGGSEQYF.

This chain links TRBV5-8 with TRBJ1-1, with D possibly being TRBD1 (6 bases). Trimming took 7 bases from V and 6 from J, leaving 13 bases between them. The CDR3 sequence is 12 residues long. Germline-derived CDR1 and CDR2 are SGHTS and YDEGEE. CDR3 residues: CASAHREAEAFF. The DNA of the CDR3 is TGTGCCAGCGCCCACAGGGAGGCTGAAGCTTTCTTT.

V usage is TRBV11-3 and J usage is TRBJ2-3, with 9 bases identical to TRBD2. Germline CDR1 is SGHNT and CDR2 is YENEEA. The CDR3 contains 17 residues. V lost 1 base, J lost 2 bases, and 7 bases stayed unmatched. CDR3 DNA sequence: TGTGCCAGCAGCTTAGGTATAGCGGGAGTTGCCACAGATACGCAGTATTTT. Amino acid sequence: CASSLGIAGVATDTQYF.

The CDR3 region has the DNA TGTGCCAGTACGACCGAGTACCGAAATCAGCCCCAGCATTTT. This encodes CASTTEYRNQPQHF. The chain uses TRBV19 and TRBJ1-5; no reliable D call. From germline, CDR1 is LNHDA and CDR2 SQIVND (reference sequence). V gave up 7 bases and J gave up 4 bases, with 14 bases separating them. This CDR3 has 14 amino acids.

The gene calls are TRBV4-3 and TRBJ1-5; D is unresolved. V was trimmed by 0 bases and J by 5 bases, leaving 14 bases between them. Germline CDR1 reads LGHNA; CDR2 reads YSLEER. The CDR3 totals 16 residues. CDR3 DNA: TGCGCCAGCAGCCAAGAACTCGGTACAGTGGATCAGCCCCAGCATTTT. This gives the protein CASSQELGTVDQPQHF.